These 22 T cell receptor beta chains share one sample of origin, sequenced in a study of blood T cells in healthy people across ages (dated by TCRdb to between 2015 and 2016). Library prep was done by 5' RACE. TCRdb lists the instrument as Illumina HiSeq 2500. The second PCR ran for about 7 to 11 cycles and used a J-beta primer mix along with a sample-barcoded 5' primer. Starting from the raw public reads, TCRdb applied fastp trimming at Q25, assembled clones with MiXCR and retained in-frame beta chains. Records with the same CDR3 protein are collapsed into one entry carrying the most frequent genes and DNA. Recorded for this sample are under 2,000,000 distinct CDR3 sequences; roughly 50% of them occurred a single time. Around 2.1% of the sample rests with the top ten. Material: blood. Receptors were obtained from a woman aged 40 to 49 in good health.

The chain employs TRBV11-2 and TRBJ2-6; tentative D call: TRBD1 (5 bases). This CDR3 spans 15 amino acids. The germline V gene encodes CDR1 SGHAT and CDR2 FQNNGV. V was shortened by 4 bases and J by 3 bases, with 10 bases between the two germline ends. CDR3: CASSSLRDGANVLTF. The CDR3 DNA follows: TGTGCCAGCAGCTCCCTCAGGGATGGGGCCAACGTCCTGACTTTC.

The chain is built from TRBV4-2 and TRBJ2-5; D might be TRBD2 (6 bases). The CDR3 loop spans 14 amino acids. The ends were cut back, 0 bases at V and 11 bases at J, with 16 bases in the middle. Per germline, CDR1 LGHNA and CDR2 YNFKEQ. CDR3 amino acids: CASSQDRGTKEQYF. In nucleotides, the CDR3 is TGTGCCAGCAGCCAAGATCGGGGGACGAAGGAGCAGTACTTC.

This clonotype was counted ten times or more. The gene calls are TRBV28 and TRBJ2-6, with D possibly being TRBD2 (5 bases). Trimming took off 4 bases at V and 4 bases at J, with 17 bases between the two ends. The CDR3 is made up of 17 amino acids. CDR1 is MDHEN and CDR2 is SYDVKM in the germline V gene. CDR3 amino acids: CASSSRLGRGGANVLTF. CDR3 sequence (DNA): TGTGCCAGCAGTTCCCGCCTCGGTAGAGGGGGGGCCAACGTCCTGACTTTC.

This clonotype appeared a few times. In DNA, the CDR3 is TGTGCCAGCAGCCCCTCTCTGTCTATGAGGCAGAACCAAGAGGGCCAGTACTTC. It specifies CASSPSLSMRQNQEGQYF. V and J are TRBV7-6 and TRBJ2-7, with a possible D match to TRBD2 (5 bases). The V end was cut by 5 bases, the J end by 10 bases, with 33 bases between. This CDR3 comprises 18 residues. Germline V gene data show CDR1 as SGHVS and CDR2 as FNYEAQ.

This chain uses TRBV6-5 with TRBJ2-5; TRBD1 is a possible D gene (5 bases). Germline V gives CDR1 MNHEY, CDR2 SVGAGI. V was clipped by 2 bases and J by 4 bases, with 20 bases between them. This CDR3 spans 17 amino acids. The CDR3 spells CASSYPMPGSVGETQYF. In DNA form, the CDR3 reads TGTGCCAGCAGTTACCCGATGCCAGGGTCGGTCGGAGAGACCCAGTACTTC.

This chain uses TRBV19 with TRBJ1-6; weak D call: TRBD1 (6 bases). The CDR3 length is 15 residues. Germline V gives CDR1 LNHDA, CDR2 SQIVND (reference sequence). V gave up 6 bases and J gave up 4 bases, with 13 bases separating them. CDR3 coding DNA: TGTGCCAGTAGAGCGGGACAAAGATATAATTCACCCCTCCACTTT. It translates to CASRAGQRYNSPLHF. The full variable domain, rest sourced from reference TRBV19 and TRBJ1-6, is DGGITQSPKYLFRKEGQNVTLSCEQNLNHDAMYWYRQDPGQGLRLIYYSQIVNDFQKGDIAEGYSVSREKKESFPLTVTSAQKNPTAFYLCASRAGQRYNSPLHFGNGTRLTVT.

The chain carries TRBV20-1 and TRBJ2-5; D perhaps matches TRBD2 (6 bases). The DNA end favors TRBJ2-4, so the J call may be wrong. The CDR3 is made up of 15 amino acids. CDR1 is DFQATT and CDR2 is SNEGSKA in the germline V gene (reference sequence). Written as DNA, the CDR3 is TGCAGTGCTAGCTTTGTAAGGGACTTAAGAAACATTCAGTACTTC. It yields the protein CSASFVRDLRNIQYF.

The rearrangement links TRBV5-1 to TRBJ2-1; TRBD1 might be the D (6 bases). The CDR3 is 15 residues long. The V and J ends lost 5 bases and 4 bases respectively, with 16 bases between them. CDR1 SGHRS and CDR2 YFSETQ come from the germline V gene. As DNA, the CDR3 is TGCGCCAGCAGAGCAGGGGTAGGTGCTTACAATGAGCAGTTCTTC. Amino acids: CASRAGVGAYNEQFF.

The rearrangement uses TRBV11-1 and TRBJ2-7; perhaps TRBD2 as D (6 bases). The end of the DNA aligns better with TRBJ2-5, so the J call may be wrong. In germline, CDR1 is SGHAT, CDR2 FQDESV (reference sequence). CDR3 length equals 14 residues. CDR3 nucleotides: TGTGCCAGCAGCCGGGACTCAGCAGGCGAGACCCAGTACTTC. Its translation is CASSRDSAGETQYF.

This clonotype appeared a few times. The genes are TRBV12-3 or TRBV12-4 and TRBJ1-2; D is perhaps TRBD1 (5 bases). The CDR3 loop spans 14 amino acids. V lost 6 bases and J 1 base, leaving 12 bases between the germline ends. The CDR3 is CASRPQAYNYGYTF. In nucleotides, the CDR3 is TGTGCCAGCAGACCACAGGCGTATAACTATGGCTACACCTTC.

The chain recombines TRBV10-3 with TRBJ1-2, with D possibly being TRBD1 (6 bases). The CDR3 runs 13 residues. Trimming removed 6 bases at V and 4 bases at J, with 12 bases between. Looked up from germline, CDR1 is ENHRY and CDR2 is SYGVKD. As DNA, the CDR3 is TGTGCCATCAGCGAGGGGGGGGCCTATGGCTACACCTTC. It specifies CAISEGGAYGYTF.

This clonotype was counted many times. The rearrangement links TRBV27 to TRBJ2-1, with 10 bases matching TRBD1. After removal of 5 bases from V and 4 bases from J, the junction contained 5 bases not matched to a gene. The CDR3 is 15 amino acids. From germline, CDR1 is MNHEY and CDR2 SMNVEV (reference sequence). The CDR3 bases are TGTGCCAGCAGTCCGCGACAGGGGGCATACAATGAGCAGTTCTTC. Residues: CASSPRQGAYNEQFF.

This rearrangement joins TRBV9 to TRBJ2-1, with D perhaps TRBD1 (6 bases). CDR3 size: 15 residues. The germline V and J ends were trimmed by 0 bases and 4 bases, with 11 bases remaining between them. Germline lookup yields CDR1 SGDLS and CDR2 YYNGEE. CDR3 residues: CASSVEGDRYNEQFF. CDR3 nucleotides: TGTGCCAGCAGCGTAGAGGGGGACCGGTACAATGAGCAGTTCTTC.

The chain employs TRBV7-3 and TRBJ2-3, with TRBD1 identical over 11 bases. There are 15 residues in the CDR3. The germline CDR1 and CDR2 sequences are SGHTA and FQGTGA. V gave up 3 bases and J gave up 5 bases; unmatched junction bases: 4. The CDR3 region has the DNA TGTGCCAGCAGCTTCGGGGGACAGGGGGGAGATACGCAGTATTTT. Translation gives CASSFGGQGGDTQYF.

The rearrangement uses TRBV20-1 and TRBJ2-2; D might be TRBD2 (5 bases). Trimming shortened V by 2 bases and J by 4 bases, and 11 bases separated the two germline ends. CDR1 and CDR2 (germline): DFQATT, SNEGSKA (reference sequence). CDR3 length equals 14 residues. The CDR3: CSARRLAPTGELFF. CDR3 DNA: TGCAGTGCTAGAAGGCTAGCCCCCACCGGGGAGCTGTTTTTT.

Comments on this clonotype: It may be a read error: a sequence one base away is much more abundant. V usage is TRBV16 and J usage is TRBJ1-5; 8 nucleotides line up with TRBD1. The CDR3 consists of 14 residues. V trimming: 4 bases; J trimming: 4 bases; junction bases outside the gene matches: 3. CDR1 and CDR2 (germline): KGHSY, FQNENV. CDR3 sequence (DNA): TGTGCCAGCAGCCCGGGACAGGAGAATCAGCCCCAGCATTTT. Amino acids: CASSPGQENQPQHF.

This sequence joins TRBV20-1 and TRBJ2-3, with 10 bases lining up with TRBD2. Germline V CDR1 and CDR2: DFQATT, SNEGSKA (reference sequence). The CDR3 spans 13 residues. The V segment lost 7 bases and the J segment 4 bases; nucleotides outside the gene matches: 5. This CDR3 reads CSGLAGESDTQYF. DNA of the CDR3: TGCAGTGGGCTAGCGGGGGAATCAGATACGCAGTATTTT.

In this sample, this clonotype turned up a few times. The chain has TRBV4-3 and TRBJ2-3, with 9 bases that match TRBD1. The length of the CDR3 is 16 residues. V lost 4 bases, J lost 2 bases, and 7 bases stayed unmatched. Germline V CDR1 and CDR2: LGHNA, YSLEER. The CDR3 region has the DNA TGCGCCAGCAGCCCACACGACAGGGGGACCACAGATACGCAGTATTTT. Translated: CASSPHDRGTTDTQYF.

The chain uses TRBV5-1 and TRBJ2-7, with 8 nucleotides matching TRBD2. The V and J ends lost 7 bases and 5 bases, in that order; junction bases with no gene match: 8. CDR1 and CDR2 from the germline V gene are SGHRS and YFSETQ. The CDR3 runs 13 residues. In nucleotides, the CDR3 is TGCGCCAGCTTCGGGGGGGCAGGGGACGAGCAGTACTTC. Its protein product is CASFGGAGDEQYF.

In regard to this clonotype: The germline gene is not matched at one end of the junction; a read error may be the cause. The chain employs TRBV20-1 and TRBJ2-1; no definite D call. From germline, CDR1 is DFQATT and CDR2 SNEGSKA (reference sequence). The CDR3 has 15 residues. The CDR3 loop is CSARDKPGIYNERFF. The CDR3 nucleotides are TGCAGTGCTAGAGACAAGCCCGGCATATACAATGAGCGGTTCTTC.

The chain carries TRBV4-3 and TRBJ2-7; D not resolved. Germline CDR1 and CDR2: LGHNA and YSLEER. V gave up 0 bases and J gave up 7 bases, with 25 bases separating them. The CDR3 is 18 amino acids. DNA for the CDR3: TGCGCCAGCAGCCAAGATGTAGGCAGGACCTTCTCCTACAATGAGCAGTACTTC. Translating it yields CASSQDVGRTFSYNEQYF.

The CDR3 region is CAISQLHPGSETQYF. DNA for the CDR3: TGTGCCATCAGTCAACTCCACCCAGGGTCAGAGACCCAGTACTTC. The chain joins TRBV10-3 to TRBJ2-5; TRBD1 might be the D (5 bases). Per germline, CDR1 ENHRY and CDR2 SYGVKD. With 5 bases removed from V and 4 bases from J, the gap between germline ends came to 17 bases. The length of the CDR3 is 15 residues.